This T cell receptor beta chain was retrieved from a study of monozygotic twins with inflammatory bowel disease. Findings and limits, study-wide: Diversity of TCRbeta measured by inverse Simpson was lower in IBD patients than in healthy co-twins.

RNA in its total form was extracted from whole blood, and T cells were not sorted. For each CDR3 protein, TCRdb gives one entry from its re-call of the 5' RACE reads, without DNA. The listing records approximately 160,000 distinct CDR3 sequences. Turning to this clonotype: Its antigen is currently unknown.

CDR3 length equals 14 residues. Germline loops: CDR1 SQVTM, CDR2 ANQGSEA. This sequence joins TRBV29-1 and TRBJ2-1; the D call from TCRdb, TRBD2, cannot be confirmed without DNA. The sequencing input was blood. The sequence was obtained from a human donor with ulcerative colitis or Crohn's disease, or a healthy co-twin of an affected twin (not recorded which). CDR3 sequence reads: CSVPSPGGYNEQFF.